This entry describes one T cell receptor (beta chain). The antigen is undetermined. This sample is part of a study of blood T cells in healthy people across ages. About the research overall: About one barcoded TCR beta cDNA was captured per two T cells.

A second PCR, run for about 7 to 11 cycles, used a sample-barcoded 5' primer plus a J-beta primer mix. Tagging of each cDNA molecule was performed by a template-switch adaptor with 12 random nucleotides. MiXCR, run by TCRdb on the 5' RACE reads, gives a single entry per CDR3 protein. The table shows about 1.5 million distinct CDR3 sequences, with approximately 40% occurring only once. Each of the donors had roughly 9.7 milliliters of peripheral blood drawn into EDTA-treated Vacutainer tubes. Germline CDR1 reads SGHAT; CDR2 reads FQDESV (reference sequence). V was clipped by 3 bases and J by 6 bases; unmatched bases: 2. CDR3 length: 14 amino acids. Study conclusions and caveats: A conclusive naive versus antigen-experienced comparison was prevented by the unsorted PBMCs.

The clonotype comes from a woman aged 18 to 35 in good health. Material: blood. J is TRBJ2-3 and V is TRBV11-1; 11 bases fit TRBD1. The CDR3 reads CASSFGTGGDTQYF. The DNA of the CDR3 is TGTGCCAGCAGCTTCGGGACAGGGGGGGATACGCAGTATTTT.